This T cell receptor (beta chain) stems from a study of blood T cell repertoires in COVID-19. Using immunoSEQ multiplex PCR, the repertoire was profiled, and TCRdb retains in-frame clones only, with some absent. The table records 240,000 or so clones, 75% to 85% of them present only once. This TCR was recovered from a woman aged 55-75 years with active or convalescent COVID-19. The sequencing input was peripheral blood.

CDR3 in amino acids: CASSPGELSEQYF. The CDR3, as DNA: TGTGCCAGCAGCCCCGGGGAACTGAGCGAGCAGTACTTC. The chain links TRBV9 to TRBJ2-7; the D gene is possibly TRBD2 (5 bases). Germline CDR1 SGDLS, CDR2 YYNGEE. This CDR3 region has 13 residues. The germline V and J ends were trimmed by 4 bases and 6 bases, with 14 bases remaining between them.